The 22 T cell receptor beta chains given below trace back to one sample, sequenced in a study of shared clonotypes between healthy human individuals. Cells designated naive CD8 were CD45RO-negative and were positively selected for CCR7, with terminally differentiated effector memory CD45RA+ cells excluded. TCRdb's copy holds only in-frame clones and misses some; the assay was immunoSEQ multiplex PCR. There are around 2,000,000 clones in the sample; 85% to 95% occur only once, and about 1.5% lies in the top ten. Input material: naive CD8+ T cells from PBMCs. These receptors were collected from a man between 18 and 35 years old in good health. Some clones in this sample may be carry-over from other donors' samples.

V usage is TRBV4-3 and J usage is TRBJ2-1; the D is unclear. The V gene's germline CDR1 is LGHNA and CDR2 YSLEER. CDR3 length equals 12 residues. V was pared by 1 base and J by 6 bases, with 4 bases between. The DNA for the CDR3 is TGCGCCAGCAGCCAAGGATTCAATGAGCAGTTCTTC. The encoded protein is CASSQGFNEQFF.

The chain links TRBV6-6 to TRBJ2-7, with D unresolved. The germline V gene has CDR1 MNHNY and CDR2 SVGAGI (reference sequence). CDR3 length: 14 residues. V lost 2 bases and J 2 bases, leaving 10 bases between the germline ends. CDR3 sequence: CASSYGNSPYEQYF. The CDR3 bases are TGTGCCAGCAGTTACGGGAACAGTCCCTACGAGCAGTACTTC.

The V gene is TRBV6-5, the J gene TRBJ2-4; no reliable D call. With 2 bases removed from V and 8 bases from J, the gap between germline ends came to 10 bases. The CDR3 sequence is 13 residues long. The V gene's germline CDR1 is MNHEY and CDR2 SVGAGI. CDR3 residues: CASSYQPGDIQYF. In DNA, the CDR3 is TGTGCCAGCAGTTACCAACCCGGAGACATTCAGTACTTC.

This clone was recorded once. For the CDR3, the DNA is TGTGCCAGCAGCTTATTGGTTAGCGGCTACGAGCAGTACTTC. It yields the protein CASSLLVSGYEQYF. The chain is built from TRBV11-2 and TRBJ2-7; D is perhaps TRBD2 (6 bases). CDR1 and CDR2 from the germline V gene are SGHAT and FQNNGV. V lost 2 bases to trimming and J lost 3 bases, with 11 bases between them. The CDR3 has 14 amino acids.

The chain carries TRBV13 and TRBJ2-3, with D possibly being TRBD2 (6 bases). Germline CDR1 is PRHDT and CDR2 is FYEKMQ (reference sequence). V gave up 9 bases and J gave up 3 bases, with 22 bases separating them. The CDR3 consists of 16 residues. The CDR3 DNA sequence: TGTGCCAGTGGAGCCGGTCCGGGAGAGGGGACAGATACGCAGTATTTT. Amino acid sequence: CASGAGPGEGTDTQYF.

V is TRBV27 and J is TRBJ2-7; possibly TRBD1 or TRBD2 for D (6 bases each). The V and J ends lost 7 bases and 5 bases respectively, with 18 bases between them. The CDR3 spans 14 residues. From germline, CDR1 is MNHEY and CDR2 SMNVEV (reference sequence). The CDR3 nucleotides are TGTGCCAGCACCCTACAGGGAGGCGTAAACGAGCAGTACTTC. Its translation: CASTLQGGVNEQYF.

The rearrangement links TRBV7-9 to TRBJ2-7, with 10 bases fitting TRBD1. V was pared by 5 bases and J by 5 bases, with 9 bases of the junction left unmatched. CDR1 and CDR2 from the germline V gene are SEHNR and FQNEAQ (reference sequence). There are 15 residues in the CDR3. The CDR3 sequence: CASSQPGQGIHEQYF. The CDR3 coding sequence is TGTGCCAGCAGCCAGCCGGGACAGGGGATCCACGAGCAGTACTTC.

CDR3 coding DNA: TGCGCCAGCAGCCAGATGAACACTGAAGCTTTCTTT. It is translated as CASSQMNTEAFF. The chain uses TRBV4-1 and TRBJ1-1; D is unresolved. Per germline, CDR1 MGHRA and CDR2 YSYEKL. The CDR3 loop spans 12 amino acids. Trimming stripped 3 bases from V and 0 bases from J, with 2 bases between.

The J gene is TRBJ2-7, the V gene TRBV27; 7 positions agree with TRBD2. The germline gives CDR1 MNHEY, CDR2 SMNVEV (reference sequence). Trimming took 0 bases from V and 4 from J; bases not matched to a gene: 27. This CDR3 region has 22 residues. This CDR3 is CASSLSGLKASLRGVRPYEQYF. CDR3 coding DNA: TGTGCCAGCAGTTTATCGGGCCTTAAGGCTAGCCTCCGGGGGGTAAGACCTTACGAGCAGTACTTC.

This chain connects TRBV7-3 to TRBJ2-3; the match to TRBD1 covers 7 bases. Germline loops: CDR1 SGHTA, CDR2 FQGTGA. V lost 5 bases and J lost 2; bases outside the gene matches: 28. The CDR3 is 22 amino acids. The CDR3 DNA reads as TGTGCCAGCAGCCTACCTCAACAGGGATGGGCTGTGGAAGGGGGCTACACAGATACGCAGTATTTT. Translated, it gives CASSLPQQGWAVEGGYTDTQYF.

The CDR3 loop is CASLTTGELFF. In DNA form, the CDR3 reads TGTGCCAGCCTCACCACCGGGGAGCTGTTTTTT. V and J are TRBV2 and TRBJ2-2, with unresolved D. There are 11 residues in the CDR3. Germline V gives CDR1 SNHLY, CDR2 FYNNEI. V shed 8 bases and J shed 4 bases, with 5 bases lying between them. The full variable domain, rest sourced from reference TRBV2 and TRBJ2-2, is EPEVTQTPSHQVTQMGQEVILRCVPISNHLYFYWYRQILGQKVEFLVSFYNNEISEKSEIFDDQFSVERPDGSNFTLKIRSTKLEDSAMYFCASLTTGELFFGEGSRLTVL.

This chain links TRBV28 with TRBJ2-7; D is unresolved. Between the trimmed V and J ends, which lost 4 bases and 2 bases, there was a span of 15 bases. Germline V gives CDR1 MDHEN, CDR2 SYDVKM. This CDR3 region has 15 residues. The CDR3 DNA reads as TGTGCCAGCAGTTCACCCCTCTCTTTGACCTACGAGCAGTACTTC. Translated: CASSSPLSLTYEQYF.

This chain uses TRBV7-9 with TRBJ2-3, with 10 bases identical to TRBD2. Germline CDR1 and CDR2: SEHNR and FQNEAQ (reference sequence). The CDR3 covers 16 residues. Losses at the gene ends were 5 bases for V and 4 bases for J; bases not matched to a gene: 9. This chain's CDR3 is CASSPGGLAGADTQYF. CDR3 coding DNA: TGTGCCAGCAGCCCTGGGGGGCTAGCGGGAGCAGATACGCAGTATTTT.

The chain uses TRBV11-2 and TRBJ1-2, with TRBD1 as a possible D gene (5 bases). The CDR3 is made up of 17 amino acids. Germline values: CDR1 SGHAT, CDR2 FQNNGV. Trimming cost V 4 bases and J 1 base, with 19 bases left between them. The CDR3 loop reads CASSSSEPGLFNYGYTF. As DNA, the CDR3 is TGTGCCAGCAGCTCGTCCGAACCGGGACTTTTTAACTATGGCTACACCTTC.

This chain links TRBV6-6 with TRBJ1-5; 7 bases map to TRBD1. The germline gives CDR1 MNHNY, CDR2 SVGAGI (reference sequence). The V and J ends lost 5 bases and 6 bases, in that order; junction bases with no gene match: 7. There are 14 residues in the CDR3. The CDR3 nucleotides are TGTGCCAGCAGTCCACAGGGGCAGGTTCAGCCCCAGCATTTT. Its translation: CASSPQGQVQPQHF.

Comment on this clone: At the DNA level, this CDR3 is encoded by other sequences in the same sample as well. The chain links TRBV15 to TRBJ2-1, with D perhaps matching TRBD1 or TRBD2 (5 bases each). Trimming removed 0 bases at V and 3 bases at J, with 9 bases between. The germline V gene has CDR1 LNHNV and CDR2 YYDKDF (reference sequence). The CDR3 spans 15 residues. The CDR3 spells CATSRDRGRYNEQFF. CDR3 in DNA: TGTGCCACCAGCAGAGATAGGGGACGCTACAATGAGCAGTTCTTC. The whole variable domain, filled in from reference TRBV15 and TRBJ2-1, reads DAMVIQNPRYQVTQFGKPVTLSCSQTLNHNVMYWYQQKSSQAPKLLFHYYDKDFNNEADTPDNFQSRRPNTSFCFLDIRSPGLGDTAMYLCATSRDRGRYNEQFFGPGTRLTVL.

This chain connects TRBV7-6 to TRBJ2-3; 13 bases match TRBD2. The CDR3 sequence is 16 residues long. Germline trimming cut 4 bases from V and 6 bases from J; bases unmatched to any gene: 7. Germline V CDR1 and CDR2: SGHVS, FNYEAQ. CDR3 region: CASSSGLAGVRDTQYF. The CDR3 DNA follows: TGTGCCAGCAGCTCTGGACTAGCGGGAGTAAGGGATACGCAGTATTTT.

The V call is TRBV19, the J call TRBJ1-2; D gene uncertain. Trimming removed 9 bases from V and 1 base from J, with 18 bases in between. Germline CDR1 and CDR2: LNHDA and SQIVND (reference sequence). This CDR3 contains 15 residues. The CDR3 DNA follows: TGTGCCAGCCGCCCTTGGGCAGACCTTAACTATGGCTACACCTTC. It specifies CASRPWADLNYGYTF.

This chain links TRBV27 with TRBJ2-7; a possible D gene is TRBD2 (5 bases). The CDR3 loop spans 14 amino acids. V was pared by 5 bases and J by 9 bases, with 20 bases between. Germline loops: CDR1 MNHEY, CDR2 SMNVEV (reference sequence). The CDR3 sequence is CASSGLGLGARQYF. The CDR3 region has the DNA TGTGCCAGCAGTGGGTTAGGACTGGGTGCGAGGCAGTACTTC.

This chain links TRBV4-1 with TRBJ2-7; D is possibly TRBD1 (7 bases). Germline V lookup: CDR1 MGHRA, CDR2 YSYEKL. V was clipped by 3 bases and J by 2 bases, with 20 bases between them. The CDR3 is 17 amino acids. The CDR3 sequence is CASSQEGRDRATYEQYF. The CDR3 nucleotides are TGCGCCAGCAGCCAGGAGGGGAGAGACAGGGCCACCTACGAGCAGTACTTC.

The chain combines TRBV5-4 with TRBJ2-7; 7 bases are shared with TRBD2. With V trimmed by 2 bases and J by 0 bases, 14 bases remained unmatched. Germline loops: CDR1 SGHNT, CDR2 YYREEE (reference sequence). The CDR3 consists of 18 residues. The DNA of the CDR3 is TGTGCCAGCAGCTTATTAGCTAGTTATAGCGGGTACTCCTACGAGCAGTACTTC. Protein sequence: CASSLLASYSGYSYEQYF.

The chain joins TRBV5-1 to TRBJ2-1, with TRBD2 as a possible D gene (6 bases). CDR1 is SGHRS, CDR2 YFSETQ, per germline. Trimming took 6 bases from V and 7 from J, leaving 20 bases between them. The CDR3 is 15 amino acids. The CDR3 nucleotides read TGCGCCAGCATACCGCCGGGACTCAAAGAGAATGAGCAGTTCTTC. Translation: CASIPPGLKENEQFF.